This TCR beta chain was observed in a study of molecular identifiers for immune sequencing clone quantification. The V segment lost 5 bases and the J segment 7 bases; nucleotides outside the gene matches: 1. Per germline, CDR1 LNHNV and CDR2 YYDKDF (reference sequence). The CDR3 covers 14 residues. TCRdb re-called the PCR reads with MiXCR, one entry per CDR3 protein. The table shows a few hundred thousand distinct CDR3 sequences, with about a fifth occurring only once. Researchers sorted naive CD8 T cells as cells that were CD8+CD4-CCR7+CD45RA+. The chain is built from TRBV15 and TRBJ1-6; 11 nucleotides align to TRBD1. The source material was naive CD8+ T cells from blood, with Jurkat cell RNA spiked in. The subset denotes: FACS-sorted CD8+CD4-CCR7+CD45RA+ naive T cells. The receptor was isolated from a human donor in good health. Some libraries in this study had Jurkat cell RNA spiked in. The CDR3 region has the DNA TGTGCCACCAGCGGGGACAGGGGGAATTCACCCCTCCACTTT. Amino acid sequence: CATSGDRGNSPLHF.